This TCR beta chain comes out of a study of monozygotic twins with cystic fibrosis (dated by TCRdb to the early 2020s). Some background on the complete study: Barcoded libraries were prepared from 2.5 to 3.5 micrograms of fragmented DNA with around 15 PCR cycles. Made up mostly of children and adolescents, the cohort included ten female and six male twin pairs ranging in age from roughly 2.0 to 36.4 years, with a median of roughly 9 years. On the day blood was drawn, the twins' weight-for-height and FEVPerc (FEV1 disease centile) were ranked against those of the 1,000 or so cohort participants. Data for three of the twin pairs had been reported earlier in a different context. TCR beta repertoires were compared within and between 16 monozygotic twin pairs with cystic fibrosis so that genetic influence on V and J gene usage could be assessed.

This clone was seen once. Its cognate antigen has yet to be identified. No quality values exist for individual bases; no much larger clone is one base distant. TCR beta CDR3 regions were amplified by multiplex PCR using the immunoSEQ immune profiling system, following the manufacturer's instructions. An Illumina NextSeq system was used for sequencing. On the authors' methods: Sequence data were processed on the immunoSEQ Analyzer platform, and clonality was computed as the square root of Simpson's index of productive rearrangements. Similarity in V and J usage was measured by Jensen-Shannon distance, and OLGA was used to compute CDR3 generation probabilities. The researchers looked up shared CDR3 sequences in the immuneACCESS database (August 2020) and in VDJdb (December 2020). TCRdb took this table from immuneACCESS and kept in-frame rearrangements with V and J called. Such tables lack part of the clones; where checked against another copy, unresolved V genes explain under half of the gap, and the rest is unexplained. That table furnishes V, J and clone size, whereas the DNA furnished D and trimming. This sample comprises 39,000 or so clones, about 93% of them detected only once. Of the sample, less than 0.2% falls within the top ten clones.

Results and caveats for the whole study, not just this receptor: No association turned up between shared CDR3 numbers and age, concordance or disease severity, and the cohort was small. Simpson clonality was generally low (median around 0.01), suggesting a naive-dominated repertoire, with higher clonality in the most severely affected patients. Monozygotic CF twin pairs shared significantly more nucleotide-identical clonotypes within each pair than unrelated CF individuals shared with one another (P = 0.000026, Mann-Whitney). In 13 of 16 pairs, V gene usage most closely resembled the co-twin's, and the same held for J usage in 8 of 16 pairs, a pattern suggesting genetic constraints.

The twin pairs came from the European Cystic Fibrosis Twin and Sibling Study Cohort, which recruited patients from over a hundred CF clinics across 14 European countries. Zygosity and CFTR genotype were verified in-house, with zygosity tested by multiplex PCR of nine short tandem repeat loci. Peripheral blood was taken from each twin, and clinical parameters were recorded on the day of blood sampling. Genomic DNA was isolated from peripheral blood cells with phenol/chloroform and kept in TE buffer at 4 degrees C. Reading from cysteine to phenylalanine, the CDR3 counts 15 amino acids. Only the CDR3 DNA is retained, 45 bases long and in frame from the first base. A distance of 13 bases separates the germline ends of V and J, which lose 5 bases and 2 bases respectively. CDR1 and CDR2 are read off the germline V gene as SGHRS and YFSETQ.

The receptor's source is a boy aged 2 to 10 with cystic fibrosis. Recombination linked TRBV5-1 to TRBJ2-2; possibly the D gene is TRBD2, per 6 matching bases. The sequencing sample was made of blood. CDR3 reads: CASSFLAHNTGELFF. The DNA is TGCGCCAGCAGTTTCCTAGCGCATAACACCGGGGAGCTGTTTTTT.